These 6 T cell receptor beta chains were all obtained from the same sample, sequenced in a study of T cells after yellow fever vaccination. TCRdb reprocessed the 5' RACE reads with MiXCR, giving one entry per CDR3 protein. The table has more than 200,000 distinct CDR3 sequences, roughly 4% seen once; the top ten hold around 19%. Source: PBMCs, taken 15 days after the yellow fever booster vaccination. Receptors were obtained from a man aged 18 to 29 who received the YFV17D yellow fever vaccine.

This clonotype was detected ten times or more. V gene TRBV12-3 or TRBV12-4 combines with J gene TRBJ2-1; D may be TRBD1 (7 bases). This CDR3 has 16 amino acids. Between the trimmed V and J ends, which lost 8 bases and 2 bases, there was a span of 19 bases. CDR3 residues: CASAPPRGETYNEQFF. CDR3 in DNA: TGTGCCAGCGCCCCGCCCAGGGGGGAGACCTACAATGAGCAGTTCTTC.

This clonotype was counted at least ten times. The chain is built from TRBV12-3 or TRBV12-4 and TRBJ2-2; the D is unclear. There are 14 residues in the CDR3. Trimming removed 7 bases from V and 3 bases from J, with 12 bases in between. The CDR3 loop reads CASTYGRYTGELFF. The CDR3 DNA reads as TGTGCCAGCACGTATGGCCGATACACCGGGGAGCTGTTTTTT.

This sequence joins TRBV5-6 and TRBJ1-1; D ambiguous. This CDR3 region has 14 residues. Trimming took 5 bases from V and 3 from J, leaving 14 bases between them. Germline V gene data show CDR1 as SGHDT and CDR2 as YYEEEE. This CDR3 is CASSPNPRYTEAFF. CDR3 bases: TGTGCCAGCAGTCCTAATCCCCGGTACACTGAAGCTTTCTTT.

The table lists this clonotype with many counts. This chain links TRBV12-3 or TRBV12-4 with TRBJ1-5; D uncertain. The CDR3 consists of 13 residues. Trimming removed 8 bases at V and 3 bases at J, with 11 bases between. CDR3 in amino acids: CASLGPTNQPQHF. CDR3 DNA sequence: TGTGCCAGCCTTGGACCCACCAATCAGCCCCAGCATTTT.

There are many counts of this clonotype. The V gene is TRBV9, the J gene TRBJ1-6; D not certain. Germline V gene data show CDR1 as SGDLS and CDR2 as YYNGEE. Trimming pared 6 bases from V and 8 bases from J, leaving 12 bases between. The CDR3 contains 13 residues. For the CDR3, the DNA is TGTGCCAGCACCCGGGAGGTTGATTCACCCCTCCACTTT. It yields the protein CASTREVDSPLHF. Looking up the rest from reference TRBV9 and TRBJ1-6 gives the full variable domain: DSGVTQTPKHLITATGQRVTLRCSPRSGDLSVYWYQQSLDQGLQFLIQYYNGEERAKGNILERFSAQQFPDLHSELNLSSLELGDSALYFCASTREVDSPLHFGNGTRLTVT.

This clonotype was counted many times. The V and J genes are TRBV6-2 or TRBV6-3 and TRBJ1-2; no reliable D call. V was trimmed by 1 base and J by 8 bases, leaving 17 bases between them. Germline V gives CDR1 MNHEY, CDR2 SVGEGT. The CDR3 is 15 amino acids. The CDR3 sequence: CASSYFKDGARGYTF. In DNA form, the CDR3 reads TGTGCCAGCAGTTACTTTAAGGACGGAGCTCGGGGCTACACCTTC.